The present T cell receptor (beta chain) was sequenced within a study of OX40 agonist ivuxolimab in advanced cancers. The wider study: Administration of intravenous ivuxolimab to patients occurred every 2 weeks at 0.01 to 10 mg/kg. The diagnoses of dose-escalation patients were hepatocellular carcinoma, melanoma, renal cell or head and neck cancer.

Patients had blood sampled at baseline and again on cycle 4 day 1 and cycle 7 day 1. Germline V gene lookup returns CDR1 SEHNR and CDR2 FQNEAQ (reference sequence). This CDR3 is built from 13 residues. V was shortened by 3 bases and J by 7 bases, with 7 bases between the two germline ends. In this sample, this clone turned up a few times. Likely a read error: the CDR3 ends without its conserved phenylalanine or tryptophan. Assay: immunoSEQ multiplex PCR; the TCRdb copy retains only in-frame clones and omits some. The sample lists over 50,000 clones; around 88% were seen once. V gene TRBV7-9 combines with J gene TRBJ1-6; TRBD1 might be the D (5 bases). The receptor's source is an adult with an advanced solid tumor such as melanoma, head and neck, liver or kidney cancer. The specimen was CD4+ or CD8+ T cells sorted from blood, collected in a trial of the OX40 agonist ivuxolimab. The chain's CDR3 is CASSFQGNSPLHL. CDR3 DNA sequence: TGTGCCAGCAGCTTCCAGGGAAATTCACCCCTCCACCTT.